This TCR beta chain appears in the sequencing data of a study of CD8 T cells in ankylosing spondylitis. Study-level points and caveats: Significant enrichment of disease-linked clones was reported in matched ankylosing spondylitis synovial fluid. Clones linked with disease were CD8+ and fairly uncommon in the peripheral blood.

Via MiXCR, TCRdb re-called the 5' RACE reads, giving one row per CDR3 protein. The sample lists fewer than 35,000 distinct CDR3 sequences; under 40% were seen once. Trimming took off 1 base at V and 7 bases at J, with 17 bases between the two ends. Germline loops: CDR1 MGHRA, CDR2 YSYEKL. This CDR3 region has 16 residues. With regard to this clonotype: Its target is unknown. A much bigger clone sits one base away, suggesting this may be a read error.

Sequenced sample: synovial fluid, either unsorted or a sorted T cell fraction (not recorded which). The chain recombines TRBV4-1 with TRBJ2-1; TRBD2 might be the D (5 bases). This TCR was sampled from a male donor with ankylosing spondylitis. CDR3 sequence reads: CASSQGGFGGKNEQFF. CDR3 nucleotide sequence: TGCGCCAGCAGCCAAGGGGGTTTTGGAGGAAAGAATGAGCAGTTCTTC.